A selection of T cell receptor beta chains follows, all from one sample in a study of shared clonotypes between healthy human individuals. The assay was immunoSEQ multiplex PCR, and TCRdb's table has in-frame clones only and misses some. The repertoire holds a few million clones, approximately 92% seen once, with around 0.14% in the top ten. The specimen was naive CD4+ T cells sorted from blood. The receptors shown here come from a man younger than 35 in good health. The CDR3 runs from the conserved cysteine through the conserved F or W. The order of the fields is CDR3 DNA, CDR3 protein, clone size, D gene, V gene, J gene. The D gene is left open where the match is weak. Only part of the rows carry a size: once, few, many, or a class if the clone is expanded.

CDR3nt: TGCAGCGTTTCAACCGGGACAGATAATTCACCCCTCCACTTT
CDR3aa: CSVSTGTDNSPLHF
abundance: once
d_gene: TRBD1
v_gene: TRBV29-1
j_gene: TRBJ1-6

CDR3nt: TGTGCCAGCAGTGAAAAAGGACAGGGGGCGCTTGGGGCCAACGTCCTGACTTTC
CDR3aa: CASSEKGQGALGANVLTF
abundance: once
d_gene: TRBD1
v_gene: TRBV6-1
j_gene: TRBJ2-6

CDR3nt: TGTGCCAGCAGCCCGAACAGGGTTGGAGGCTACACCTTC
CDR3aa: CASSPNRVGGYTF
abundance: few
d_gene: NA
v_gene: TRBV5-6
j_gene: TRBJ1-2

CDR3nt: TGTGCCAGCAGTTTCTCGGGACAGAATAATCAGCCCCAGCATTTT
CDR3aa: CASSFSGQNNQPQHF
abundance: once
d_gene: TRBD1
v_gene: TRBV27
j_gene: TRBJ1-5

CDR3nt: TGTGCCAGCAGTGATCATCCGGACCGATTCAACTATGGCTACACCTTC
CDR3aa: CASSDHPDRFNYGYTF
abundance: NA
d_gene: NA
v_gene: TRBV2
j_gene: TRBJ1-2

CDR3nt: TGCAGCGTTGCCGGGTACACAGATACGCAGTATTTT
CDR3aa: CSVAGYTDTQYF
abundance: NA
d_gene: NA
v_gene: TRBV29-1
j_gene: TRBJ2-3

CDR3nt: TGTGCCAGCTCACCACTCTATGGCTACACCTTC
CDR3aa: CASSPLYGYTF
abundance: NA
d_gene: NA
v_gene: TRBV18
j_gene: TRBJ1-2

CDR3nt: TGTGCCAGCAGCTCCTCGGGACAGGCCTACGAGCAGTACTTC
CDR3aa: CASSSSGQAYEQYF
abundance: NA
d_gene: TRBD1
v_gene: TRBV7-2
j_gene: TRBJ2-7

CDR3nt: TGCGCCAGCAGCCAAAGTCCAGGTCCCAACGAGCAGTACTTC
CDR3aa: CASSQSPGPNEQYF
abundance: NA
d_gene: NA
v_gene: TRBV4-1
j_gene: TRBJ2-7

CDR3nt: TGTGCCTGGAGTGTACGGAGGGGACGCACAGATACGCAGTATTTT
CDR3aa: CAWSVRRGRTDTQYF
abundance: NA
d_gene: NA
v_gene: TRBV30
j_gene: TRBJ2-3

CDR3nt: TGTGCCAGTAGTATCCCCGGCGTGGGCACCGGCTACACCTTC
CDR3aa: CASSIPGVGTGYTF
abundance: NA
d_gene: NA
v_gene: TRBV19
j_gene: TRBJ1-2

CDR3nt: TGTGCCAGCTTCAGAGGAGCTGAAGCTTTCTTT
CDR3aa: CASFRGAEAFF
abundance: NA
d_gene: NA
v_gene: TRBV6-6
j_gene: TRBJ1-1

CDR3nt: TGTGCCAGCACCATTGCCCCCGACACGACCTACGAGCAGTACTTC
CDR3aa: CASTIAPDTTYEQYF
abundance: NA
d_gene: NA
v_gene: TRBV6-5
j_gene: TRBJ2-7

CDR3nt: TGTGCCAGCAGCGACCCGGACGGATACAATGAGCAGTTCTTC
CDR3aa: CASSDPDGYNEQFF
abundance: once
d_gene: NA
v_gene: TRBV9
j_gene: TRBJ2-1

CDR3nt: TGTGCCAGCAGTGAATTTAGGGGAGCAAATTCACCCCTCCACTTT
CDR3aa: CASSEFRGANSPLHF
abundance: NA
d_gene: NA
v_gene: TRBV25-1
j_gene: TRBJ1-6

CDR3nt: TGTGCCATTGGACAGGCGTACGAGCAGTACTTC
CDR3aa: CAIGQAYEQYF
abundance: NA
d_gene: TRBD1
v_gene: TRBV6-5
j_gene: TRBJ2-7

CDR3nt: TGCGCCAGCAGCATCCGGGGGCAGGATGAAAAACTGTTTTTT
CDR3aa: CASSIRGQDEKLFF
abundance: NA
d_gene: NA
v_gene: TRBV5-1
j_gene: TRBJ1-4

CDR3nt: TGTGCCAGCAGCTTGGAGACTAGCGGGGGTATAGATACGCAGTATTTT
CDR3aa: CASSLETSGGIDTQYF
abundance: NA
d_gene: TRBD2
v_gene: TRBV5-4
j_gene: TRBJ2-3

CDR3nt: TGCGCCAGCAGCTTTTTGGGGGAGATGAGCACTGAAGCTTTCTTT
CDR3aa: CASSFLGEMSTEAFF
abundance: NA
d_gene: NA
v_gene: TRBV5-1
j_gene: TRBJ1-1

CDR3nt: TGTGCCAGCAGCCAAGAATATGCTCGGGGCTCGAATAATTCACCCCTCCACTTT
CDR3aa: CASSQEYARGSNNSPLHF
abundance: NA
d_gene: NA
v_gene: TRBV14
j_gene: TRBJ1-6

CDR3nt: TGTGCCAGCTCAACCGGGACTAGGAACACCGGGGAGCTGTTTTTT
CDR3aa: CASSTGTRNTGELFF
abundance: NA
d_gene: TRBD2
v_gene: TRBV18
j_gene: TRBJ2-2

CDR3nt: TGTGCCAGCAGTACAGGACTAGCGGGAGGGCGGGAGACCCAGTACTTC
CDR3aa: CASSTGLAGGRETQYF
abundance: NA
d_gene: TRBD2
v_gene: TRBV28
j_gene: TRBJ2-5

CDR3nt: TGTGCCAGCCACGGACCGGGGGCAAAGACCCAGTACTTC
CDR3aa: CASHGPGAKTQYF
abundance: NA
d_gene: NA
v_gene: TRBV18
j_gene: TRBJ2-5

CDR3nt: TGTGCCAGCAGTCAGGACTGGGGCACCGGGGAGCTGTTTTTT
CDR3aa: CASSQDWGTGELFF
abundance: NA
d_gene: NA
v_gene: TRBV6-4
j_gene: TRBJ2-2

CDR3nt: TGTGCCAGCAGCTCAGTGGGACGCACAGATACGCAGTATTTT
CDR3aa: CASSSVGRTDTQYF
abundance: NA
d_gene: NA
v_gene: TRBV7-9
j_gene: TRBJ2-3

CDR3nt: TGTGCCACCAGCAGAGATCTGGTGAACACTGAAGCTTTCTTT
CDR3aa: CATSRDLVNTEAFF
abundance: NA
d_gene: NA
v_gene: TRBV15
j_gene: TRBJ1-1

CDR3nt: TGTGCCAGCAGCGGTAGCGGGAGAGGGGAGACCCAGTACTTC
CDR3aa: CASSGSGRGETQYF
abundance: NA
d_gene: TRBD2
v_gene: TRBV9
j_gene: TRBJ2-5

CDR3nt: TGTGCCAGCAGACCCGGGACAGTCCCTACCGGGGAGCTGTTTTTT
CDR3aa: CASRPGTVPTGELFF
abundance: NA
d_gene: TRBD1
v_gene: TRBV6-5
j_gene: TRBJ2-2

CDR3nt: TGTGCCACCGGACAGGGGGCGTGGAATGAGCAGTTCTTC
CDR3aa: CATGQGAWNEQFF
abundance: NA
d_gene: TRBD1
v_gene: TRBV10-3
j_gene: TRBJ2-1

CDR3nt: TGTGCCAGCAGCCAAGCGAAGAGCGGGGGGACCACCGGGGAGCTGTTTTTT
CDR3aa: CASSQAKSGGTTGELFF
abundance: NA
d_gene: TRBD2
v_gene: TRBV4-2
j_gene: TRBJ2-2

CDR3nt: TGTGCCACCAGCCGGCCGGGACTAGCTTACGAGCAGTACTTC
CDR3aa: CATSRPGLAYEQYF
abundance: NA
d_gene: TRBD2
v_gene: TRBV6-1
j_gene: TRBJ2-7

CDR3nt: TGTGCCAGCTCACCGCCGGGACAGGGGGGTTCTAAAAACATTCAGTACTTC
CDR3aa: CASSPPGQGGSKNIQYF
abundance: NA
d_gene: TRBD1
v_gene: TRBV18
j_gene: TRBJ2-4

CDR3nt: TGCGCCAGCAGCTTGGGCTCCACAGATACGCAGTATTTT
CDR3aa: CASSLGSTDTQYF
abundance: NA
d_gene: NA
v_gene: TRBV5-1
j_gene: TRBJ2-3

CDR3nt: TGTGCCAGCAGCTTAATCGATGAAAAACTGTTTTTT
CDR3aa: CASSLIDEKLFF
abundance: few
d_gene: NA
v_gene: TRBV7-9
j_gene: TRBJ1-4

CDR3nt: TGTGCCTGGACAGGGAAGGGCAATCAGCCCCAGCATTTT
CDR3aa: CAWTGKGNQPQHF
abundance: few
d_gene: NA
v_gene: TRBV30
j_gene: TRBJ1-5

CDR3nt: TGCAGCGTTGATCTCGGACAGAACTATGGCTACACCTTC
CDR3aa: CSVDLGQNYGYTF
abundance: NA
d_gene: NA
v_gene: TRBV29-1
j_gene: TRBJ1-2

CDR3nt: TGTGCCACCACCCTAGCGGGAGGGACAAATGAGCAGTTCTTC
CDR3aa: CATTLAGGTNEQFF
abundance: NA
d_gene: TRBD2
v_gene: TRBV6-6
j_gene: TRBJ2-1

CDR3nt: TGTGCCAGCTCTCCTCCCGGGAAAGCTTTCTTT
CDR3aa: CASSPPGKAFF
abundance: few
d_gene: NA
v_gene: TRBV18
j_gene: TRBJ1-1

CDR3nt: TGTGCCAGTGAACAACTGGGAGGATCCTACGAGCAGTACTTC
CDR3aa: CASEQLGGSYEQYF
abundance: NA
d_gene: NA
v_gene: TRBV6-1
j_gene: TRBJ2-7

CDR3nt: TGTGCCAGCAGGAAATCTCTAGCGGGGGCCTACGAGCAGTACTTC
CDR3aa: CASRKSLAGAYEQYF
abundance: NA
d_gene: TRBD2
v_gene: TRBV7-2
j_gene: TRBJ2-7

CDR3nt: TGTGCCAGCAGCACTCCGTTAATTCTAGCGGGGATCACAGATACGCAGTATTTT
CDR3aa: CASSTPLILAGITDTQYF
abundance: NA
d_gene: TRBD2
v_gene: TRBV9
j_gene: TRBJ2-3

CDR3nt: TGTGCCAGCAGCGTAGGTTTGCGGGGCCGCACAGATACGCAGTATTTT
CDR3aa: CASSVGLRGRTDTQYF
abundance: NA
d_gene: NA
v_gene: TRBV9
j_gene: TRBJ2-3

CDR3nt: TGTGCCAGCAGCCAAAACGTAGGGGTGAATCAGCCCCAGCATTTT
CDR3aa: CASSQNVGVNQPQHF
abundance: once
d_gene: NA
v_gene: TRBV7-6
j_gene: TRBJ1-5